A single T cell receptor (beta chain) is shown here with its context. This specimen includes other DNA sequences encoding the same CDR3. Clones were sequenced by immunoSEQ multiplex PCR, and TCRdb holds only the in-frame ones, with some missing. The repertoire holds a few million clones, roughly nine tenths seen once, with over 0.12% in the top ten. This CDR3 region has 13 residues. The germline gives CDR1 LNHDA, CDR2 SQIVND (reference sequence). Trimming took 4 bases from V and 2 from J, leaving 8 bases between them. This sample stems from a study of shared clonotypes between healthy human individuals.

J is TRBJ1-2 and V is TRBV19; D ambiguous. This TCR came from a man younger than 35 in good health. The sample comprised naive CD4+ T cells sorted from blood. Sample subset: CD45RA+ positively selected. In DNA, the CDR3 is TGTGCCAGTAGTACGGATTCGAACTATGGCTACACCTTC. Protein sequence: CASSTDSNYGYTF.